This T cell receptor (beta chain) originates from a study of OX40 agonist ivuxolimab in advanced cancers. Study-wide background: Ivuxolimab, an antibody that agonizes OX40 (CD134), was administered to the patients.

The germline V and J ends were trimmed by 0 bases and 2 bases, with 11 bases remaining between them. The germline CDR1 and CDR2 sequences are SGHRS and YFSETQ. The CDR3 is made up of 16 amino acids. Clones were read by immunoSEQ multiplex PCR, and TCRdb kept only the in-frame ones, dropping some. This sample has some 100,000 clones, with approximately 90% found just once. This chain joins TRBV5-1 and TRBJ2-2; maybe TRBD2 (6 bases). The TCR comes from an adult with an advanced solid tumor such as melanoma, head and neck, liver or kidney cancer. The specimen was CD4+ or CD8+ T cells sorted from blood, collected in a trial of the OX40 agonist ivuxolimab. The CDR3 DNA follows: TGCGCCAGCAGCTTGGTAGTACTAGCCAACACCGGGGAGCTGTTTTTT. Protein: CASSLVVLANTGELFF.